This TCR beta chain came from a study of T cells in Graves' hyperthyroidism and ophthalmopathy. It was RNA transcripts that yielded the amplified TCR beta CDR3 regions. TCR CDR3 underwent first-round RT-PCR with the HTBI primer set. TCRdb redid the calling of the multiplex PCR reads with MiXCR, one entry per CDR3 protein. The table records a few hundred thousand distinct CDR3 sequences, about half of them present only once. The ends were cut back, 4 bases at V and 1 base at J, with 7 bases in the middle. This CDR3 region has 12 residues. CDR1 DFQATT and CDR2 SNEGSKA come from the germline V gene (reference sequence).

Sample: peripheral blood or thyroid tissue (not recorded which). The sequence came from a woman between 18 and 29 years old with Graves' hyperthyroidism. The chain joins TRBV20-1 to TRBJ1-2; no firm D call. CDR3 DNA sequence: TGCAGTGCTAAGAGATTTAACTATGGCTACACCTTC. Translating gives CSAKRFNYGYTF.